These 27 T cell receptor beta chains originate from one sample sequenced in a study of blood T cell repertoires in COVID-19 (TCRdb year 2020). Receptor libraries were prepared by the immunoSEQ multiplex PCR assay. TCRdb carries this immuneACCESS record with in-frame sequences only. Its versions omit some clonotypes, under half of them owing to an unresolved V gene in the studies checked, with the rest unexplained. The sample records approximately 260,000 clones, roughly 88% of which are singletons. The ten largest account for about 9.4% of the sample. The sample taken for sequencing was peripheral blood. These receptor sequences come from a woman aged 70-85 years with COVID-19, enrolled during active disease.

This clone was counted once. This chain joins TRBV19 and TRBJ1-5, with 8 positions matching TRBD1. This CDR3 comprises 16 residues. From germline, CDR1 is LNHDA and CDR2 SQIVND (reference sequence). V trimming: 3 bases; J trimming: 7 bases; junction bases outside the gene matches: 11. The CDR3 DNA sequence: TGTGCCAGTAGTATTTCAGGACAGGGTTCTGCCCAGCCCCAGCATTTT. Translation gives CASSISGQGSAQPQHF.

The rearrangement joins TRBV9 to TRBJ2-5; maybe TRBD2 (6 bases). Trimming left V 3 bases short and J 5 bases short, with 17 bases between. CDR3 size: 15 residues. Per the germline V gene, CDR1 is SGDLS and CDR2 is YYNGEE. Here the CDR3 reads CASSAGTAWVETQYF. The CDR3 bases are TGTGCCAGCAGCGCCGGGACTGCCTGGGTTGAGACCCAGTACTTC.

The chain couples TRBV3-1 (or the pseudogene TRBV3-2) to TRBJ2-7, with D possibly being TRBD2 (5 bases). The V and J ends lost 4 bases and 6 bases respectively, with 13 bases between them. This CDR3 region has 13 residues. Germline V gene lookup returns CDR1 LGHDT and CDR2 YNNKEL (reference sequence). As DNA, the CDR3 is TGTGCCAGCAGCCTTGGTCTAGCAGGCGAGCAGTACTTC. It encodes CASSLGLAGEQYF.

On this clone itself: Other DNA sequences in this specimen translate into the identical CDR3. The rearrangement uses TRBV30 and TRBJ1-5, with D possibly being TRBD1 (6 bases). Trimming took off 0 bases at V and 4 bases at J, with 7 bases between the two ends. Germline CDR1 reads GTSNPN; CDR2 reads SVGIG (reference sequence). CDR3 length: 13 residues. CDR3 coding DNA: TGTGCCTGGAGTGTACAGGGAAATCAGCCCCAGCATTTT. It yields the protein CAWSVQGNQPQHF.

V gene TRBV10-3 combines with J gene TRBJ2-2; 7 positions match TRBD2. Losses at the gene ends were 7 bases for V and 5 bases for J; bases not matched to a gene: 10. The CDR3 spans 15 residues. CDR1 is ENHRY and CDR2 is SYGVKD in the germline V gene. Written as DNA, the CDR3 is TGTGCCATCACGGGGTCGGCGGGAGAAACCGGGGAGCTGTTTTTT. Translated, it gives CAITGSAGETGELFF.

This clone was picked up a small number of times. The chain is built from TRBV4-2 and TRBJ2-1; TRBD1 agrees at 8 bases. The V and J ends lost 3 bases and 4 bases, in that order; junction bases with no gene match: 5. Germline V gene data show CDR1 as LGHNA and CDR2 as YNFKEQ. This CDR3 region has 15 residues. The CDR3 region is CASSQGQDSYNEQFF. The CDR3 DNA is TGTGCCAGCAGCCAGGGACAGGATTCTTACAATGAGCAGTTCTTC.

CDR3 protein: CASIRGTEAFF. The CDR3 DNA reads as TGTGCCAGCATCAGGGGCACTGAAGCTTTCTTT. The V gene is TRBV12-3 or TRBV12-4, the J gene TRBJ1-1, with D tentatively TRBD1 (6 bases). V dropped 7 bases and J dropped 4 bases, with 7 bases sitting between them. The CDR3 sequence is 11 residues long.

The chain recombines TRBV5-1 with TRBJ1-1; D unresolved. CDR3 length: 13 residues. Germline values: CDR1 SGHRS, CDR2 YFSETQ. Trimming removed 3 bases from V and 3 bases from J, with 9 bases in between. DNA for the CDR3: TGCGCCAGCAGCTCGATGGAGGACACTGAAGCTTTCTTT. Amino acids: CASSSMEDTEAFF.

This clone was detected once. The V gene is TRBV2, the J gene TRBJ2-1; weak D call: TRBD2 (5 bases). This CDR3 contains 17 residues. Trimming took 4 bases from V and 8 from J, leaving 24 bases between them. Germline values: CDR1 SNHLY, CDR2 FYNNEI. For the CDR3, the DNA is TGTGCCAGCAGTGGGGCTAGAGGGCATTTTGAGGTCGATGAGCAGTTCTTC. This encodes CASSGARGHFEVDEQFF.

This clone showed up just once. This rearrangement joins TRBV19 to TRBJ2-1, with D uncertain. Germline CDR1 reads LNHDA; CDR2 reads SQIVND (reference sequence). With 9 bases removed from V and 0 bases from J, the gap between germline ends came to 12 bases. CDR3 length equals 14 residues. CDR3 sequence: CARPQTYSYNEQFF. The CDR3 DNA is TGTGCCAGACCACAGACCTACTCCTACAATGAGCAGTTCTTC.

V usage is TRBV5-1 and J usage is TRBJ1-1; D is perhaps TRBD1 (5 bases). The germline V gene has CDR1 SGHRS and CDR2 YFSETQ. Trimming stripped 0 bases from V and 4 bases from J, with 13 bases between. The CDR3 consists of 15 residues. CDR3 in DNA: TGCGCCAGCAGCTTGGGGCACGGGGGAGTCACTGAAGCTTTCTTT. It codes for CASSLGHGGVTEAFF.

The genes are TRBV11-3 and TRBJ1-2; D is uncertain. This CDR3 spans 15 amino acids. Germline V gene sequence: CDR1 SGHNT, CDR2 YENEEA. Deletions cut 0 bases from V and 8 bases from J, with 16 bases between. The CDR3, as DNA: TGTGCCAGCAGCTTAGATTCCGTCCCCGGCGGGGGCTACACCTTC. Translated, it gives CASSLDSVPGGGYTF.

The CDR3 reads CASSLVQGDNSPLHF. CDR3 nucleotides: TGCGCCAGCAGCTTGGTGCAGGGGGATAATTCACCCCTCCACTTT. V gene TRBV5-1 combines with J gene TRBJ1-6, with 7 bases identical to TRBD1. Germline values: CDR1 SGHRS, CDR2 YFSETQ. V lost 0 bases and J lost 5; bases outside the gene matches: 2. The length of the CDR3 is 15 residues.

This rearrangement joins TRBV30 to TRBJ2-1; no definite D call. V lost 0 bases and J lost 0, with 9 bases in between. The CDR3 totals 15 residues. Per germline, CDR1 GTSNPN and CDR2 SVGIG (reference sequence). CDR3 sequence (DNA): TGTGCCTGGAGTGTAATATGGAGCTCCTACAATGAGCAGTTCTTC. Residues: CAWSVIWSSYNEQFF.

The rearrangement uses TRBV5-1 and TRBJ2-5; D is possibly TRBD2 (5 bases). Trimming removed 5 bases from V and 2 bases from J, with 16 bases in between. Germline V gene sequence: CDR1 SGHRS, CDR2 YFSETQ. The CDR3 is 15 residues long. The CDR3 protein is CASRQTTAYQETQYF. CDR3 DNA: TGCGCCAGCAGACAGACTACAGCCTATCAAGAGACCCAGTACTTC.

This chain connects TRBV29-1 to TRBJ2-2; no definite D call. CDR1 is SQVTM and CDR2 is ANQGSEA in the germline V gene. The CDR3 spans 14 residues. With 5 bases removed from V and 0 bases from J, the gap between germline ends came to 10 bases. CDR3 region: CSVYTESNTGELFF. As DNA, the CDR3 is TGCAGCGTTTATACAGAATCGAACACCGGGGAGCTGTTTTTT.

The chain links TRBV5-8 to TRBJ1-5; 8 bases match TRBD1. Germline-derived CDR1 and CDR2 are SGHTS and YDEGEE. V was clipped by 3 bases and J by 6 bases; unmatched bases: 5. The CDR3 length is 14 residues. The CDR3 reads CASSSRTGSQPQHF. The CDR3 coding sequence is TGTGCCAGCAGCTCAAGGACAGGGAGTCAGCCCCAGCATTTT.

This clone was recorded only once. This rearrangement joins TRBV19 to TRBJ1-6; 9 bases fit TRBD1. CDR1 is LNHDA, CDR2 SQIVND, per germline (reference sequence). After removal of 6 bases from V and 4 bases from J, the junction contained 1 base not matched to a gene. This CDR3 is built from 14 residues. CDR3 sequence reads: CASRGQGYNSPLHF. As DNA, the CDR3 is TGTGCCAGTAGAGGACAGGGGTATAATTCACCCCTCCACTTT. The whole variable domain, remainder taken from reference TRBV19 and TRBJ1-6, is DGGITQSPKYLFRKEGQNVTLSCEQNLNHDAMYWYRQDPGQGLRLIYYSQIVNDFQKGDIAEGYSVSREKKESFPLTVTSAQKNPTAFYLCASRGQGYNSPLHFGNGTRLTVT.

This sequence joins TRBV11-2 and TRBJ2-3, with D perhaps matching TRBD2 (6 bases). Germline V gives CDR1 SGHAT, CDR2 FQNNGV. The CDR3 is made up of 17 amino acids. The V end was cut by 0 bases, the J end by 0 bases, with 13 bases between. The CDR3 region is CASSLEVSRDSTDTQYF. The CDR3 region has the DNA TGTGCCAGCAGCTTAGAGGTGTCGCGGGACAGCACAGATACGCAGTATTTT.

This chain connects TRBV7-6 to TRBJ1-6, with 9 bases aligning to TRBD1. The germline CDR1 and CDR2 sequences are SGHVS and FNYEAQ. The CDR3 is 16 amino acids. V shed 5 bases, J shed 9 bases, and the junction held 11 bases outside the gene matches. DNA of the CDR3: TGTGCCAGCAGCCCGACTCCGGACAGGGGCGGTTCACCCCTCCACTTT. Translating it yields CASSPTPDRGGSPLHF.

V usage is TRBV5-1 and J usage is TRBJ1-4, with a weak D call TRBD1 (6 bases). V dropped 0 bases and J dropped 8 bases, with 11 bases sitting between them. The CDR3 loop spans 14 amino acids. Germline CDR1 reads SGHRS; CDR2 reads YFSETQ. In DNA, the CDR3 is TGCGCCAGCAGCTTGGGGACAGAGGGGGAAAAACTGTTTTTT. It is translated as CASSLGTEGEKLFF.

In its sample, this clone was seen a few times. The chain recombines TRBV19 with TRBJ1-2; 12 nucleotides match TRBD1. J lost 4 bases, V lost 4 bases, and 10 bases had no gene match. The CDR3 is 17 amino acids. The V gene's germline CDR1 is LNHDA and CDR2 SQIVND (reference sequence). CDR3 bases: TGTGCCAGTAGTACATTCCGGGACAGGGGGCAAGGCTATGGCTACACCTTC. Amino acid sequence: CASSTFRDRGQGYGYTF.

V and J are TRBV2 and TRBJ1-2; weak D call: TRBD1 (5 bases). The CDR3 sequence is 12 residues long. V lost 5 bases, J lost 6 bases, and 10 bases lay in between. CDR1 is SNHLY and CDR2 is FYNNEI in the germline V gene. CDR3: CASSLGGNGYTF. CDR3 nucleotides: TGTGCCAGCAGTCTGGGGGGGAATGGCTACACCTTC.

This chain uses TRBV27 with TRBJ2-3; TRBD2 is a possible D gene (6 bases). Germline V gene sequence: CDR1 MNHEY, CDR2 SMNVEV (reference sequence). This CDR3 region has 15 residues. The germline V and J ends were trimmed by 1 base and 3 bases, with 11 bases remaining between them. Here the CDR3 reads CASSLLSLATDTQYF. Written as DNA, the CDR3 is TGTGCCAGCAGTTTATTATCCCTAGCGACAGATACGCAGTATTTT.

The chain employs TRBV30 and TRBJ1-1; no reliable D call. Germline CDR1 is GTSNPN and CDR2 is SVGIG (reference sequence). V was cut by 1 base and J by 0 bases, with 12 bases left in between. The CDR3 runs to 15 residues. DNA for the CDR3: TGTGCCTGGAGTGGGGAGGCAGGCATGAACACTGAAGCTTTCTTT. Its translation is CAWSGEAGMNTEAFF. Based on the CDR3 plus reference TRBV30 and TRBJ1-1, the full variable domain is SQTIHQWPATLVQPVGSPLSLECTVEGTSNPNLYWYRQAAGRGLQLLFYSVGIGQISSEVPQNLSASRPQDRQFILSSKKLLLSDSGFYLCAWSGEAGMNTEAFFGQGTRLTVV.

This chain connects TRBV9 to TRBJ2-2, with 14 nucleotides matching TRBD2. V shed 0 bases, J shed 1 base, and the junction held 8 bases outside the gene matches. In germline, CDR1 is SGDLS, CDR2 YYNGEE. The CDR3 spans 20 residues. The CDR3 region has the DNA TGTGCCAGCAGCGTAGAGGAGACTAGCGGGAGGGTGAGGAACACCGGGGAGCTGTTTTTT. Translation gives CASSVEETSGRVRNTGELFF.

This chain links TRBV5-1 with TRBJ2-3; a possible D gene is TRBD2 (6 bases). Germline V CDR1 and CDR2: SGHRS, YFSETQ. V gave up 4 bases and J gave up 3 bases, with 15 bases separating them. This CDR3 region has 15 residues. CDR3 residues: CASSHDPGGTDTQYF. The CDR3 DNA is TGCGCCAGCAGCCATGATCCCGGGGGAACAGATACGCAGTATTTT.